This TCR beta chain derives from a study of T-cell memory formation after mild COVID-19. Study information: TCR clustering was largely donor specific. General study points: Clones that shrank (day 15 to 85) were balanced CD4/CD8, whereas later expanders leaned CD4+.

TCR alpha and TCR beta cDNA libraries carrying sample barcodes and UMIs were produced by 5'RACE using constant-segment primers. TCRdb used MiXCR to reprocess the 5' RACE reads, holding one entry per CDR3 protein. The repertoire holds about 470,000 distinct CDR3 sequences, with 15% to 20% as singletons. Germline V gives CDR1 SGHDT, CDR2 YYEEEE. The CDR3 totals 16 residues. The J segment lost 4 bases and the V segment lost 2 bases, leaving 7 bases of the junction unmatched. As to this clonotype: Antigen unknown.

The chain carries TRBV5-6 and TRBJ2-3; TRBD1 agrees at 10 bases. Sequenced input: PBMCs or a T cell subset sorted from them (not recorded which). The source is an adult woman who had mild COVID-19 (a few samples of this study predate the infection). Cell type and time point are not known. Here the CDR3 reads CASSFWGQGFSDTQYF. The DNA for the CDR3 is TGTGCCAGCAGCTTTTGGGGACAGGGGTTTTCAGATACGCAGTATTTT.